A selection of T cell receptor beta chains follows, all from one sample in a study of shared clonotypes between healthy human individuals. TCRdb's table, derived via immunoSEQ multiplex PCR, lists solely in-frame clones and lacks some. Of about 2.2 million clones listed, over 85% are singletons. Sequencing was performed on naive CD8+ T cells from PBMCs. The receptors come from a man between 18 and 35 years old in good health. Some clones in this sample may be carry-over from other donors' samples. Each CDR3 is given with its conserved first and last residue. The D gene is left open where the match is weak. For some rows the clone size is stated as once, few or many, or as a class when expanded; others skip it.

CDR3 length: 11; clone size: -; V gene: TRBV9; J gene: TRBJ2-7; D gene: -; CDR3 protein: CASSSQRDLYF; CDR3 DNA: TGTGCCAGCAGCTCCCAAAGAGATTTGTACTTC
CDR3 length: 15; clone size: -; V gene: TRBV9; J gene: TRBJ2-3; D gene: TRBD2; CDR3 protein: CASRRSGSGPDTQYF; CDR3 DNA: TGTGCCAGCAGAAGGAGCGGGAGCGGGCCAGATACGCAGTATTTT
CDR3 length: 14; clone size: few; V gene: TRBV4-1; J gene: TRBJ1-1; D gene: -; CDR3 protein: CASSQDTANTEAFF; CDR3 DNA: TGCGCCAGCAGCCAAGACACAGCGAACACTGAAGCTTTCTTT
CDR3 length: 14; clone size: once; V gene: TRBV28; J gene: TRBJ2-3; D gene: TRBD2; CDR3 protein: CASSLAGAADTQYF; CDR3 DNA: TGTGCCAGCAGTTTAGCGGGAGCGGCAGATACGCAGTATTTT
CDR3 length: 16; clone size: once; V gene: TRBV29-1; J gene: TRBJ2-1; D gene: TRBD2; CDR3 protein: CSVAGTSGRFYNEQFF; CDR3 DNA: TGCAGCGTTGCAGGGACTAGCGGGAGATTCTACAATGAGCAGTTCTTC
CDR3 length: 14; clone size: -; V gene: TRBV29-1; J gene: TRBJ1-1; D gene: -; CDR3 protein: CSVPSPQGGTEAFF; CDR3 DNA: TGCAGCGTTCCCTCCCCGCAGGGTGGCACTGAAGCTTTCTTT
CDR3 length: 12; clone size: -; V gene: TRBV14; J gene: TRBJ2-7; D gene: -; CDR3 protein: CASSHPTGEQYF; CDR3 DNA: TGTGCCAGCAGCCACCCGACTGGCGAGCAGTACTTC
CDR3 length: 16; clone size: -; V gene: TRBV18; J gene: TRBJ2-7; D gene: -; CDR3 protein: CASSPPLAGFSHEQYF; CDR3 DNA: TGTGCCAGCTCACCACCATTGGCAGGCTTCTCCCACGAGCAGTACTTC
CDR3 length: 11; clone size: -; V gene: TRBV30; J gene: TRBJ1-6; D gene: -; CDR3 protein: CAWMGGQSLHF; CDR3 DNA: TGTGCCTGGATGGGAGGGCAGTCCCTCCACTTT
CDR3 length: 15; clone size: -; V gene: TRBV7-6; J gene: TRBJ2-7; D gene: -; CDR3 protein: CASSSHPTGSYEQYF; CDR3 DNA: TGTGCCAGCAGCTCGCACCCGACAGGAAGCTACGAGCAGTACTTC
CDR3 length: 16; clone size: -; V gene: TRBV9; J gene: TRBJ1-3; D gene: -; CDR3 protein: CASSPGTGSYGNTIYF; CDR3 DNA: TGTGCCAGCAGCCCCGGGACGGGATCGTACGGAAACACCATATATTTT
CDR3 length: 15; clone size: -; V gene: TRBV15; J gene: TRBJ2-5; D gene: TRBD1; CDR3 protein: CATSRADRGAETQYF; CDR3 DNA: TGTGCCACCAGCAGAGCCGACAGGGGAGCCGAGACCCAGTACTTC
CDR3 length: 13; clone size: -; V gene: TRBV10-3; J gene: TRBJ1-1; D gene: -; CDR3 protein: CAISENSPTEAFF; CDR3 DNA: TGTGCCATCAGTGAAAACTCCCCGACTGAAGCTTTCTTT
CDR3 length: 15; clone size: -; V gene: TRBV5-8; J gene: TRBJ2-3; D gene: -; CDR3 protein: CASSPAGRMADTQYF; CDR3 DNA: TGTGCCAGCAGCCCGGCCGGACGGATGGCAGATACGCAGTATTTT
CDR3 length: 13; clone size: -; V gene: TRBV7-9; J gene: TRBJ1-2; D gene: -; CDR3 protein: CASSSGGEYGYTF; CDR3 DNA: TGTGCCAGCAGCTCTGGCGGAGAATATGGCTACACCTTC
CDR3 length: 14; clone size: -; V gene: TRBV28; J gene: TRBJ2-1; D gene: TRBD2; CDR3 protein: CASSILAGINEQFF; CDR3 DNA: TGTGCCAGCAGTATCCTAGCGGGGATTAATGAGCAGTTCTTC
CDR3 length: 15; clone size: -; V gene: TRBV27; J gene: TRBJ2-7; D gene: TRBD2; CDR3 protein: CASRERLAGVLEQYF; CDR3 DNA: TGTGCCAGTCGAGAGAGACTAGCGGGAGTACTTGAGCAGTACTTC
CDR3 length: 11; clone size: -; V gene: TRBV20-1; J gene: TRBJ2-7; D gene: -; CDR3 protein: CSASLGNEQYF; CDR3 DNA: TGCAGTGCTAGCCTGGGGAACGAGCAGTACTTC
CDR3 length: 14; clone size: once; V gene: TRBV21-1; J gene: TRBJ1-1; D gene: -; CDR3 protein: CASSRQDANTEAFF; CDR3 DNA: TGTGCCAGCAGCAGGCAGGACGCTAACACTGAAGCTTTCTTT
CDR3 length: 14; clone size: -; V gene: TRBV27; J gene: TRBJ2-7; D gene: -; CDR3 protein: CASSLYQFSYEQYF; CDR3 DNA: TGTGCCAGCAGTTTATACCAGTTCTCCTACGAGCAGTACTTC
CDR3 length: 13; clone size: -; V gene: TRBV7-3; J gene: TRBJ2-7; D gene: -; CDR3 protein: CASSSYGGYEQYF; CDR3 DNA: TGTGCCAGCAGCTCATACGGGGGCTACGAGCAGTACTTC
CDR3 length: 17; clone size: -; V gene: TRBV28; J gene: TRBJ2-7; D gene: TRBD2; CDR3 protein: CASSLRSASGTPYEQYF; CDR3 DNA: TGTGCCAGCAGTTTAAGGTCGGCTAGCGGGACGCCCTACGAGCAGTACTTC
CDR3 length: 15; clone size: few; V gene: TRBV9; J gene: TRBJ1-1; D gene: -; CDR3 protein: CASSVASDMNTEAFF; CDR3 DNA: TGTGCCAGCAGCGTAGCTTCAGATATGAACACTGAAGCTTTCTTT
CDR3 length: 15; clone size: -; V gene: TRBV9; J gene: TRBJ2-4; D gene: -; CDR3 protein: CASSVDGSVGNIQYF; CDR3 DNA: TGTGCCAGCAGCGTAGACGGGAGCGTCGGTAACATTCAGTACTTC
CDR3 length: 15; clone size: -; V gene: TRBV7-9; J gene: TRBJ1-2; D gene: -; CDR3 protein: CASSLIGPLNYGYTF; CDR3 DNA: TGTGCCAGCAGCCTTATTGGACCTCTAAACTATGGCTACACCTTC
CDR3 length: 16; clone size: once; V gene: TRBV27; J gene: TRBJ2-1; D gene: TRBD2; CDR3 protein: CASSPELAGEGDEQFF; CDR3 DNA: TGTGCCAGCAGCCCAGAACTAGCGGGAGAGGGAGATGAGCAGTTCTTC
CDR3 length: 16; clone size: -; V gene: TRBV9; J gene: TRBJ2-2; D gene: TRBD2; CDR3 protein: CASSGSSGSNTGELFF; CDR3 DNA: TGTGCCAGCAGCGGCTCTAGCGGGTCAAACACCGGGGAGCTGTTTTTT
CDR3 length: 15; clone size: -; V gene: TRBV6-5; J gene: TRBJ2-1; D gene: TRBD2; CDR3 protein: CASSYSWRETNEQFF; CDR3 DNA: TGTGCCAGCAGTTACTCCTGGCGGGAGACTAATGAGCAGTTCTTC
CDR3 length: 17; clone size: -; V gene: TRBV7-9; J gene: TRBJ1-5; D gene: -; CDR3 protein: CASSLVRDIGDNQPQHF; CDR3 DNA: TGTGCCAGCAGCCTAGTGAGGGACATTGGAGACAATCAGCCCCAGCATTTT
CDR3 length: 15; clone size: -; V gene: TRBV9; J gene: TRBJ2-7; D gene: -; CDR3 protein: CASSPGVGSFYEQYF; CDR3 DNA: TGTGCCAGCAGTCCCGGGGTCGGCTCGTTCTACGAGCAGTACTTC
CDR3 length: 15; clone size: -; V gene: TRBV30; J gene: TRBJ2-1; D gene: TRBD1; CDR3 protein: CAWSLGQGARNEQFF; CDR3 DNA: TGTGCCTGGAGCCTAGGACAGGGGGCGCGAAATGAGCAGTTCTTC
CDR3 length: 15; clone size: -; V gene: TRBV4-1; J gene: TRBJ1-5; D gene: -; CDR3 protein: CASSQGTASNQPQHF; CDR3 DNA: TGCGCCAGCAGCCAAGGGACGGCGAGCAATCAGCCCCAGCATTTT
CDR3 length: 17; clone size: -; V gene: TRBV4-1; J gene: TRBJ2-7; D gene: TRBD2; CDR3 protein: CASSQGFVEAGGYEQYF; CDR3 DNA: TGCGCCAGCAGCCAAGGGTTCGTAGAGGCGGGAGGCTACGAGCAGTACTTC
CDR3 length: 16; clone size: -; V gene: TRBV13; J gene: TRBJ2-2; D gene: TRBD2; CDR3 protein: CASSSRLAGRTGELFF; CDR3 DNA: TGTGCCAGCAGCTCCCGACTAGCGGGAAGGACCGGGGAGCTGTTTTTT
CDR3 length: 15; clone size: once; V gene: TRBV2; J gene: TRBJ1-5; D gene: -; CDR3 protein: CASRGADFFYQPQHF; CDR3 DNA: TGTGCCAGCAGGGGGGCAGACTTTTTTTATCAGCCCCAGCATTTT
CDR3 length: 16; clone size: -; V gene: TRBV9; J gene: TRBJ2-3; D gene: -; CDR3 protein: CASSQRKASATDTQYF; CDR3 DNA: TGTGCCAGCAGCCAAAGGAAGGCTAGCGCCACAGATACGCAGTATTTT
CDR3 length: 13; clone size: -; V gene: TRBV6-5; J gene: TRBJ2-1; D gene: -; CDR3 protein: CASSVQDDNEQFF; CDR3 DNA: TGTGCCAGCAGCGTCCAGGACGACAATGAGCAGTTCTTC
CDR3 length: 14; clone size: -; V gene: TRBV27; J gene: TRBJ1-1; D gene: TRBD1; CDR3 protein: CASSLLDRGTEAFF; CDR3 DNA: TGTGCCAGCAGTTTACTGGACAGGGGCACTGAAGCTTTCTTT
CDR3 length: 13; clone size: -; V gene: TRBV19; J gene: TRBJ2-1; D gene: -; CDR3 protein: CASSIRGYNEQFF; CDR3 DNA: TGTGCCAGTAGTATACGAGGCTACAATGAGCAGTTCTTC
CDR3 length: 15; clone size: -; V gene: TRBV9; J gene: TRBJ1-4; D gene: -; CDR3 protein: CASSVATGKDRKLFF; CDR3 DNA: TGTGCCAGCAGCGTAGCTACAGGGAAGGATAGGAAACTGTTTTTT
CDR3 length: 12; clone size: -; V gene: TRBV29-1; J gene: TRBJ2-7; D gene: TRBD1; CDR3 protein: CSARQGAYEQYF; CDR3 DNA: TGCAGCGCTCGACAGGGGGCCTACGAGCAGTACTTC